A selection of T cell receptor beta chains follows, all from one sample in a study of cytomegalovirus exposure and HLA in healthy donors. Only in-frame clones appear in the TCRdb table, and some are missing; sequencing was by immunoSEQ multiplex PCR. The sample gives 150,000 to 200,000 clones, 85% of which show up once; approximately 2.1% is in the top ten. Source material: PBMCs. Every receptor here comes from a woman in her fifties or sixties in good health and CMV-seronegative. Each CDR3 is given with its conserved first and last residue. A D gene is named only where the DNA matches it firmly. A row's size may be missing; if present it is once, few, many or a size class.

d_gene: TRBD1; j_gene: TRBJ1-5; abundance: once; v_gene: TRBV19; CDR3nt: TGTGCCAGTAGTGTCGACGGACAGGGCGATCAGCCCCAGCATTTT; CDR3aa: CASSVDGQGDQPQHF
d_gene: .; j_gene: TRBJ2-7; abundance: once; v_gene: TRBV5-1; CDR3nt: TGCGCCAGCAGCCAGTCCTACGAGCAGTACTTC; CDR3aa: CASSQSYEQYF
d_gene: TRBD2; j_gene: TRBJ2-7; abundance: .; v_gene: TRBV7-9; CDR3nt: TGTGCCAGCAGCTCCCGACTAGCCGAGTACGAGCAGTACTTC; CDR3aa: CASSSRLAEYEQYF
d_gene: .; j_gene: TRBJ2-1; abundance: .; v_gene: TRBV15; CDR3nt: TGTGCCACCAGCAGAGACGTTAGGACTCCCAGCTCCTACAATGAGCAGTTCTTC; CDR3aa: CATSRDVRTPSSYNEQFF
d_gene: TRBD1; j_gene: TRBJ2-5; abundance: .; v_gene: TRBV7-7; CDR3nt: TGTGCCAGCAGCCGAACCGGGACAGGAGAGACCCAGTACTTC; CDR3aa: CASSRTGTGETQYF
d_gene: TRBD1; j_gene: TRBJ2-1; abundance: .; v_gene: TRBV5-1; CDR3nt: TGCGCCAGCAGCTTAACAGGGGGCTCAGGCAATGAGCAGTTCTTC; CDR3aa: CASSLTGGSGNEQFF
d_gene: TRBD1; j_gene: TRBJ1-5; abundance: .; v_gene: TRBV19; CDR3nt: TGTGCCAGTAGTATCCCTCGGACAGGGTCGAAAGTTTTGGGGCACTCGATCAATCAGCCCCAGCATTTT; CDR3aa: CASSIPRTGSKVLGHSINQPQHF
d_gene: .; j_gene: TRBJ2-5; abundance: .; v_gene: TRBV2; CDR3nt: TGTGCCAGCAGTGACAATCCCCGGGGGAGGCAGTACTTC; CDR3aa: CASSDNPRGRQYF
d_gene: TRBD2; j_gene: TRBJ2-1; abundance: once; v_gene: TRBV6-1; CDR3nt: TGTGCCAGCAGTGAAGAGCCAGCGGGGATTTACAATGAGCAGTTCTTC; CDR3aa: CASSEEPAGIYNEQFF
d_gene: .; j_gene: TRBJ1-4; abundance: .; v_gene: TRBV7-9; CDR3nt: TGTGCCAGCAGCTTAGGGGCAGGGTCCCTCGGCGGAACTAATGAAAAACTGTTTTTT; CDR3aa: CASSLGAGSLGGTNEKLFF
d_gene: .; j_gene: TRBJ1-2; abundance: .; v_gene: TRBV28; CDR3nt: TGTGCCAGCAGCCGACAGTATGGCTACACCTTC; CDR3aa: CASSRQYGYTF
d_gene: .; j_gene: TRBJ1-3; abundance: .; v_gene: TRBV19; CDR3nt: TGTGCCAGTAGTGAAGACATACCTGGAAACACCATATATTTT; CDR3aa: CASSEDIPGNTIYF
d_gene: TRBD1; j_gene: TRBJ2-7; abundance: .; v_gene: TRBV2; CDR3nt: TGTGCCAGCAGTGATTTGGGGACAGGGACCTACGAGCAGTACTTC; CDR3aa: CASSDLGTGTYEQYF
d_gene: TRBD1; j_gene: TRBJ1-2; abundance: .; v_gene: TRBV7-9; CDR3nt: TGTGCCAGCAGCTTAGGCGGGACAGCTACGGAAGGCTACACCTTC; CDR3aa: CASSLGGTATEGYTF
d_gene: TRBD1; j_gene: TRBJ1-2; abundance: .; v_gene: TRBV28; CDR3nt: TGTGCCAGCAGGTCCGGGACAGAGGATGGCTACACCTTC; CDR3aa: CASRSGTEDGYTF
d_gene: TRBD1; j_gene: TRBJ1-1; abundance: few; v_gene: TRBV6-4; CDR3nt: TGTGCCAGCAGGGGACAGGGATGGAACACTGAAGCTTTCTTT; CDR3aa: CASRGQGWNTEAFF
d_gene: TRBD1; j_gene: TRBJ1-3; abundance: .; v_gene: TRBV28; CDR3nt: TGTGCCAGCAGTCCCGGGACAGCGTCTGGAAACACCATATATTTT; CDR3aa: CASSPGTASGNTIYF
d_gene: .; j_gene: TRBJ1-4; abundance: .; v_gene: TRBV2; CDR3nt: TGTGCCAGCAACAGGGAGACCCGCGAAAAACTGTTTTTT; CDR3aa: CASNRETREKLFF
d_gene: TRBD2; j_gene: TRBJ2-2; abundance: few; v_gene: TRBV15; CDR3nt: TGTGCCACCAGCACCGGGACTAGCGGGAGGACCGGGGAGCTGTTTTTT; CDR3aa: CATSTGTSGRTGELFF
d_gene: .; j_gene: TRBJ2-7; abundance: .; v_gene: TRBV11-1; CDR3nt: TGTGCCAGCCGCTTCATGCGAACCTCCTACGAGCAGTACTTC; CDR3aa: CASRFMRTSYEQYF
d_gene: TRBD2; j_gene: TRBJ2-1; abundance: once; v_gene: TRBV19; CDR3nt: TGTGCCAGTAGTATGCCAGGGCCCTCGGGAGGGAATGAGCAGTTCTTC; CDR3aa: CASSMPGPSGGNEQFF
d_gene: .; j_gene: TRBJ2-3; abundance: .; v_gene: TRBV6-4; CDR3nt: TGTGCCAGCAGCAAAACGCAGGGGTCAGATACGCAGTATTTT; CDR3aa: CASSKTQGSDTQYF
d_gene: .; j_gene: TRBJ2-2; abundance: .; v_gene: TRBV5-4; CDR3nt: TGTGCCAGCAGCTTTGGAGGGTTCGAAACCGGGGAGCTGTTTTTT; CDR3aa: CASSFGGFETGELFF
d_gene: TRBD1; j_gene: TRBJ1-3; abundance: .; v_gene: TRBV27; CDR3nt: TGTGCCAGCAGTCCCTTACTGGGACAGGGGTTAGGAAACACCATATATTTT; CDR3aa: CASSPLLGQGLGNTIYF
d_gene: .; j_gene: TRBJ2-7; abundance: few; v_gene: TRBV30; CDR3nt: TGTGCCTGGAGCCACCGGACAGTCGGAGGCGAGCAGTACTTC; CDR3aa: CAWSHRTVGGEQYF
d_gene: .; j_gene: TRBJ1-4; abundance: few; v_gene: TRBV4-2; CDR3nt: TGTGCCAGCAGCCACCCTGGGGCCGTAAATGAAAAACTGTTTTTT; CDR3aa: CASSHPGAVNEKLFF
d_gene: TRBD1; j_gene: TRBJ1-1; abundance: .; v_gene: TRBV5-1; CDR3nt: TGCGCCAGCAGCCCGGGGACAGGGTATGAAGCTTTCTTT; CDR3aa: CASSPGTGYEAFF
d_gene: TRBD1; j_gene: TRBJ2-6; abundance: .; v_gene: TRBV30; CDR3nt: TGTGCCTGGAGTGGCCCCCGCCCCGGGACAGGAGGCTCTGGGGCCAACGTCCTGACTTTC; CDR3aa: CAWSGPRPGTGGSGANVLTF
d_gene: TRBD1; j_gene: TRBJ1-2; abundance: few; v_gene: TRBV19; CDR3nt: TGTGCCAGTACCCGGACAGGGAAGGACTATGGCTACACCTTC; CDR3aa: CASTRTGKDYGYTF
d_gene: .; j_gene: TRBJ2-3; abundance: .; v_gene: TRBV9; CDR3nt: TGTGCCAGCAGCCCATGGGACTTCACAGATACGCAGTATTTT; CDR3aa: CASSPWDFTDTQYF
d_gene: TRBD1; j_gene: TRBJ1-1; abundance: .; v_gene: TRBV7-9; CDR3nt: TGTGCCAGCAGCTGGACAGGGCGGACTTTCTTT; CDR3aa: CASSWTGRTFF
d_gene: .; j_gene: TRBJ1-5; abundance: .; v_gene: TRBV28; CDR3nt: TGTGCCAGCAGTTTGGTTCGGGGGAGCAATCAGCCCCAGCATTTT; CDR3aa: CASSLVRGSNQPQHF
d_gene: TRBD1; j_gene: TRBJ2-5; abundance: .; v_gene: TRBV7-2; CDR3nt: TGTGCCAGCAGCTTAGGACAGGGGGTACAAGAGACCCAGTACTTC; CDR3aa: CASSLGQGVQETQYF
d_gene: TRBD1; j_gene: TRBJ1-1; abundance: .; v_gene: TRBV2; CDR3nt: TGTGCCAGCAGTGTACGGACAGGCTCCGCTGAAGCTTTCTTT; CDR3aa: CASSVRTGSAEAFF
d_gene: TRBD2; j_gene: TRBJ2-7; abundance: .; v_gene: TRBV6-5; CDR3nt: TGTGCCAGCATTAACAGACTAGCGGGAGTCTACGAGCAGTACTTC; CDR3aa: CASINRLAGVYEQYF
d_gene: .; j_gene: TRBJ1-5; abundance: .; v_gene: TRBV6-5; CDR3nt: TGTGCCAGCAGTTACGGCAGGAATCAGCCCCAGCATTTT; CDR3aa: CASSYGRNQPQHF
d_gene: .; j_gene: TRBJ1-5; abundance: .; v_gene: TRBV21-1; CDR3nt: TGTGCCAGCAGCAAAACCCAGAATTATAGCAATCAGCCCCAGCATTTT; CDR3aa: CASSKTQNYSNQPQHF
d_gene: TRBD1; j_gene: TRBJ2-7; abundance: .; v_gene: TRBV27; CDR3nt: TGTGCCAGCAGACTAACCGGGACAGGCGGTTCCTACGAGCAGTACTTC; CDR3aa: CASRLTGTGGSYEQYF
d_gene: TRBD1; j_gene: TRBJ1-2; abundance: .; v_gene: TRBV28; CDR3nt: TGTGCCAGCAGTTCATCAGGGGGGTATGGCTACACCTTC; CDR3aa: CASSSSGGYGYTF
d_gene: .; j_gene: TRBJ1-1; abundance: .; v_gene: TRBV30; CDR3nt: TGTGCCTGGAGCGGGGGGAATAGGATGAACACTGAAGCTTTCTTT; CDR3aa: CAWSGGNRMNTEAFF
d_gene: TRBD1; j_gene: TRBJ1-2; abundance: .; v_gene: TRBV5-8; CDR3nt: TGTGCCAGCAGCTCGTCAAACAGGGGGCTCTATGGCTACACCTTC; CDR3aa: CASSSSNRGLYGYTF
d_gene: TRBD2; j_gene: TRBJ2-1; abundance: .; v_gene: TRBV4-3; CDR3nt: TGCGCCAGCAGCCAAGATAGGGGGACTAGCGTGATCGGGCGCTCCTACAATGAGCAGTTCTTC; CDR3aa: CASSQDRGTSVIGRSYNEQFF
d_gene: .; j_gene: TRBJ2-7; abundance: .; v_gene: TRBV11-2; CDR3nt: TGTGCCAGCAGCCTGGAGGGCCACGAGCAGTACTTC; CDR3aa: CASSLEGHEQYF
d_gene: TRBD1; j_gene: TRBJ2-1; abundance: .; v_gene: TRBV11-2; CDR3nt: TGTGCCAGCAGCCTGGGACAGGTCAGCTCCTACAATGAGCAGTTCTTC; CDR3aa: CASSLGQVSSYNEQFF
d_gene: .; j_gene: TRBJ2-7; abundance: .; v_gene: TRBV4-3; CDR3nt: TGCGCCAGCAGCCAAGAAGGGGCCGGCGATTCAGCCTCCTACGAGCAGTACTTC; CDR3aa: CASSQEGAGDSASYEQYF